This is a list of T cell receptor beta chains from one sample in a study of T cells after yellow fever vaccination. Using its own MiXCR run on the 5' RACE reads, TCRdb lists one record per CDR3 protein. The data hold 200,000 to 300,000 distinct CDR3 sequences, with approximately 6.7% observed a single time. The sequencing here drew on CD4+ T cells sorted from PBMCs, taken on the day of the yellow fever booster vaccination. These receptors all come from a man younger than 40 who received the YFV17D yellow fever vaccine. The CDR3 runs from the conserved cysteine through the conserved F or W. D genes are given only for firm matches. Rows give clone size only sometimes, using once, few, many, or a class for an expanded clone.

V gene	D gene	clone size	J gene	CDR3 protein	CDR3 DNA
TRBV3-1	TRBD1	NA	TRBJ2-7	CASSQVGTAIYEQYF	TGTGCCAGCAGCCAAGTCGGGACAGCGATCTACGAGCAGTACTTC
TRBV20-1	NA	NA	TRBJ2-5	CSASGPADETQYF	TGCAGTGCTAGTGGGCCAGCGGATGAGACCCAGTACTTC
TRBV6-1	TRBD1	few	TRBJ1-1	CASRHRRTGLNTEAFF	TGTGCCAGCAGACACAGAAGGACAGGCCTGAACACTGAAGCTTTCTTT
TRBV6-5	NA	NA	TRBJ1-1	CASSYSWALETEAFF	TGTGCCAGCAGTTACTCGTGGGCCCTAGAAACTGAAGCTTTCTTT
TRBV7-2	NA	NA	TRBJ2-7	CASSLLAQSVYEQYF	TGTGCCAGCAGCTTATTGGCACAGTCAGTCTACGAGCAGTACTTC
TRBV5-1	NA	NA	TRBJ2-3	CASSQDSIVLYF	TGCGCCAGCAGCCAGGACAGTATTGTCCTATATTTT
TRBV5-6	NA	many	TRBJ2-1	CASSSLTVNEQFF	TGTGCCAGCAGCTCCCTTACGGTGAATGAGCAGTTCTTC
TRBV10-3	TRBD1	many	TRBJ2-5	CAISPRDRREETQYF	TGTGCCATCAGCCCCCGGGACAGGAGAGAAGAGACCCAGTACTTC
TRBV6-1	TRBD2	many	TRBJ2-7	CASKVRREGRYEQYF	TGTGCCAGCAAGGTCAGGCGGGAGGGCCGATACGAGCAGTACTTC
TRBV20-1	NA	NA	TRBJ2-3	CSASDGVDRTDTQYF	TGCAGTGCTAGCGATGGGGTGGACCGCACAGATACGCAGTATTTT
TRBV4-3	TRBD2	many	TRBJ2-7	CASSERREGSYEQYF	TGCGCCAGCAGCGAACGGCGGGAGGGCTCCTACGAGCAGTACTTC
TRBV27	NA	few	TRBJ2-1	CASSLHLGEQFF	TGTGCCAGCAGTTTACATTTGGGTGAGCAGTTCTTC
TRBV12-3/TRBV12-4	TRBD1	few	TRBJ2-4	CASSTGVNIQYF	TGTGCCAGCAGTACAGGGGTGAACATTCAGTACTTC